The 24 T cell receptor beta chains below were found in one sample sequenced in a study of T cell clonality in common variable immunodeficiency. Method: immunoSEQ multiplex PCR; TCRdb's copy keeps in-frame clones and lacks some. There are some 43,000 clones in the sample, none observed a single time. The specimen was peripheral blood mononuclear cells. The receptors come from a person between 18 and 75 years old in good health.

Regarding this clone: A read error may produce the germline difference seen at one junction end. The sequenced fragment ends 3 residues before the CDR3 boundary, so the rest is inferred from the germline J gene. The chain recombines TRBV7-9 with TRBJ1-3; D gene uncertain. This CDR3 region has 11 residues. Germline V lookup: CDR1 SEHNR, CDR2 FQNEAQ (reference sequence). The part of the CDR3 DNA that was read is TGTGCCAGCAGCTTAAGAAACACG. As protein: CASSLRNT. The full-length CDR3 reads as CASSLRNTIYF.

In its sample, this clone was seen many times. The sequenced fragment ends 3 residues before the CDR3 boundary, so the rest is inferred from the germline J gene. V usage is TRBV30 and J usage is TRBJ1-6, with D possibly matching TRBD1 (6 bases). V lost 3 bases and J lost 10, with 19 bases in between. Germline lookup yields CDR1 GTSNPN and CDR2 SVGIG (reference sequence). CDR3 size: 15 residues. CDR3 loop: CAWSSSPGGWSPLHF. The CDR3 bases that were read are TGTGCCTGGAGCTCATCTCCGGGGGGCTGGTCACCC.

Many counts were recorded for this clone. The CDR3 loop is CASSEAGRPRAFF. The CDR3 DNA, read in part, is TGTGCCAGCAGTGAAGCAGGCAGGCCTCGG. The chain recombines TRBV6-1 with TRBJ1-1; D ambiguous. The read is 3 residues too short to cover the CDR3 end, so that end is filled in from the germline J gene. The CDR3 runs 13 residues. CDR1 is MNHNS and CDR2 is SASEGT in the germline V gene.

This clone was picked up many times. The observed sequence ends 3 residues before the CDR3 terminus, with the missing tail filled in from the germline J gene. V is TRBV29-1 and J is TRBJ2-5; D possibly corresponds to TRBD2 (7 bases). There are 17 residues in the CDR3. The germline V and J ends were trimmed by 7 bases and 0 bases, with 24 bases remaining between them. In germline, CDR1 is SQVTM, CDR2 ANQGSEA. The sequenced CDR3 bases are TGCAGCGCAACTAAACCTTTGGCGGGGGCGTACCAAGAGACC. This codes for CSATKPLAGAYQET. The entire CDR3 sequence reads CSATKPLAGAYQETQYF.

This clone was seen repeatedly, ten times or more. The CDR3 end lies 3 residues beyond the end of the read and is filled in from the germline J gene. The rearrangement uses TRBV20-1 and TRBJ1-2; TRBD1 agrees at 8 bases. Germline loops: CDR1 DFQATT, CDR2 SNEGSKA (reference sequence). The CDR3 extends over 15 amino acids. The V and J ends lost 0 bases and 2 bases, in that order; junction bases with no gene match: 5. CDR3 bases read: TGCAGTGCTAGAGATGGGGACAGGCAAAACTATGGC. Its protein product is CSARDGDRQNYG. The CDR3 in its entirety is CSARDGDRQNYGYTF.

This clone was seen repeatedly, ten times or more. The read halts 3 residues ahead of the CDR3 end, with the missing end drawn from the germline J gene. The V and J genes are TRBV19 and TRBJ2-3, with D perhaps matching TRBD1 (5 bases). Germline V CDR1 and CDR2: LNHDA, SQIVND (reference sequence). Trimming stripped 5 bases from V and 0 bases from J, with 18 bases between. CDR3 length: 17 residues. The CDR3 bases that were read are TGTGCCAGTAGTCTCTTTCCCCAGGGTTCTAGCACAGATACG. Its translation is CASSLFPQGSSTDT. The entire CDR3 protein is CASSLFPQGSSTDTQYF.

Many counts were recorded for this clone. The CDR3 end is not reached by the read, which stops 3 residues before it; the germline J gene fills it in. The genes are TRBV20-1 and TRBJ1-5; 9 bases match TRBD1. The CDR3 covers 18 residues. Germline V CDR1 and CDR2: DFQATT, SNEGSKA (reference sequence). V lost 0 bases, J lost 1 base, and 10 bases stayed unmatched. Incomplete CDR3 DNA: TGCAGTGCTAGAGATAGCACAGGGGGCCTCCTCAGCAATCAGCCC. As protein: CSARDSTGGLLSNQP. The complete CDR3 sequence is CSARDSTGGLLSNQPQHF.

Comment on this clone: The read finishes 3 residues shy of the CDR3 end, and the germline J gene is used to complete it. The V gene is TRBV7-2, the J gene TRBJ1-2; D ambiguous. Germline CDR1 and CDR2: SGHTA and FQGNSA. CDR3 size: 12 residues. The CDR3: CASSSAAGDYTF. CDR3 DNA, as far as it was read: TGTGCCAGCAGCTCCGCTGCGGGCGAC.

The sample holds many counts of this clone. The CDR3 extends 3 residues past the end of the read, so its final part is completed from the germline J gene. The chain couples TRBV6-1 to TRBJ2-7; TRBD2 is a possible D gene (5 bases). CDR3 size: 15 residues. Per germline, CDR1 MNHNS and CDR2 SASEGT. V lost 2 bases and J 6 bases, leaving 17 bases between the germline ends. The chain's CDR3 is CASSEYPVGVSEQYF. Incomplete CDR3 DNA: TGTGCCAGCAGTGAATACCCGGTCGGGGTCAGCGAG.

This clone was detected ten times or more. The read ends 3 residues shy of where the CDR3 ends; the end is completed using the germline J gene. The V gene is TRBV2, the J gene TRBJ2-3; 8 positions agree with TRBD2. Germline V gene lookup returns CDR1 SNHLY and CDR2 FYNNEI. The J segment lost 8 bases and the V segment lost 3 bases, leaving 10 bases of the junction unmatched. The CDR3 loop spans 15 amino acids. The DNA read from the CDR3 is TGTGCCAGCAGTGAGTCGGGGGGGATTTTTGGTACG. It is translated as CASSESGGIFGT. In full, the CDR3 reads CASSESGGIFGTQYF.

This clone was seen at least ten times. The CDR3 loop is CASSTGTQLENTEAFF. The CDR3 DNA, read in part, is TGTGCCAGCAGTACCGGGACACAGTTGGAAAACACTGAA. This sequence joins TRBV7-4 and TRBJ1-1; tentatively, D is TRBD1 (6 bases). The read finishes 3 residues shy of the CDR3 end, and the germline J gene is used to complete it. Deletions cut 6 bases from V and 2 bases from J, with 19 bases between. The CDR3 covers 16 residues. Germline-derived CDR1 and CDR2 are SGHVT and SQSDAQ.

This clone has ten or more counts. The CDR3 end falls 3 residues outside the read, so it is completed with the germline J gene. This chain connects TRBV2 to TRBJ2-1, with a weak D call TRBD1 (6 bases). The CDR3 runs to 15 residues. Looked up from germline, CDR1 is SNHLY and CDR2 is FYNNEI. Trimming removed 4 bases from V and 7 bases from J, with 17 bases in between. CDR3 bases read: TGTGCCAGCAGTGTACAGGGAACCTTTTGGAATGAG. Protein: CASSVQGTFWNE. The entire CDR3 is CASSVQGTFWNEQFF.

This clone was observed many times. CDR3 DNA (partial): TGTGCCAGCAGTGACTCGAGCGGAACCACCGGAGGGGAG. This translates into CASSDSSGTTGGE. The CDR3, in full, reads CASSDSSGTTGGELFF. The chain couples TRBV6-4 to TRBJ2-2; D is perhaps TRBD2 (5 bases). Coverage ceases 3 residues before the CDR3 finishes, and the germline J gene fills in the end. The CDR3 runs to 16 residues. Trimming removed 0 bases at V and 8 bases at J, with 16 bases between. Germline V CDR1 and CDR2: MRHNA, SNTAGT.

This clone has a count of ten or more. The read ends 3 residues early relative to the CDR3; the germline J gene fills the gap. The chain is built from TRBV14 and TRBJ2-2; TRBD1 matches at 8 bases. CDR3 length: 16 residues. Germline values: CDR1 SGHDN, CDR2 FVKESK. This CDR3 reads CASSQVTGVGNSPLFF. CDR3 bases read: TGTGCCAGCAGCCAAGTGACAGGGGTTGGTAATTCACCG.

The sample holds many counts of this clone. The observed sequence ends 3 residues before the CDR3 terminus, with the missing tail filled in from the germline J gene. This chain links TRBV12-3 or TRBV12-4 with TRBJ1-5, with D hard to call. The CDR3 loop spans 15 amino acids. Trimming removed 1 base at V and 0 bases at J, with 7 bases between. CDR3 DNA, as far as it was read: TGTGCCAGCAGTTTAGATGCGAATAGCAATCAGCCC. This gives the protein CASSLDANSNQP. The entire CDR3 is CASSLDANSNQPQHF.

This clone was counted many times. The sequence runs out 3 residues before the end of the CDR3; the remainder is reconstructed from the germline J gene. This chain links TRBV7-2 with TRBJ1-3; a possible D gene is TRBD1 (6 bases). V dropped 3 bases and J dropped 4 bases, with 13 bases sitting between them. Germline V gene lookup returns CDR1 SGHTA and CDR2 FQGNSA. This CDR3 comprises 15 residues. CDR3: CASSLLQGSGNTIYF. Partial CDR3 DNA: TGTGCCAGCAGCTTGCTCCAGGGGTCCGGAAACACC.

This clone was recorded many times. Sequencing ends 3 residues short of the CDR3 end; the germline J gene provides the rest. This chain links TRBV5-1 with TRBJ2-5; TRBD1 is a possible D gene (6 bases). The germline V and J ends were trimmed by 4 bases and 0 bases, with 16 bases remaining between them. CDR3 size: 16 residues. The germline V gene encodes CDR1 SGHRS and CDR2 YFSETQ. This chain's CDR3 is CASSLQGPLYQETQYF. The part of the CDR3 DNA that was read is TGCGCCAGCAGCCTTCAGGGGCCCCTATACCAAGAGACC.

This clone was found many times. The DNA ends 3 residues before the CDR3 does, and the rest of the CDR3 is filled in from the germline J gene. V and J are TRBV6-7 and TRBJ2-5, with TRBD2 matching 8 bases. TRBV6-7 is sorted into the ORF group, with uncertain function. The CDR3 spans 14 residues. CDR3 DNA (partial): TGTGCAACCTCCGCTAGCGGGCTCCAAGAGACC. Its protein is CATSASGLQET. The entire CDR3 protein reads CATSASGLQETQYF.

This clone was counted many times. CDR3 DNA (partial): TGCGCCAGCAGCCCCGGAGGCGGTGGAAGGAACACTGAA. It specifies CASSPGGGGRNTE. The whole CDR3 sequence reads CASSPGGGGRNTEAFF. This chain connects TRBV5-1 to TRBJ1-1; D unresolved. Read data end 3 residues before the CDR3 end; the end is taken from the germline J gene. V was trimmed by 4 bases and J by 1 base, leaving 17 bases between them. The CDR3 runs 16 residues. CDR1 is SGHRS and CDR2 is YFSETQ in the germline V gene. Full variable domain (outside the CDR3, taken from reference TRBV5-1 and TRBJ1-1): KAGVTQTPRYLIKTRGQQVTLSCSPISGHRSVSWYQQTPGQGLQFLFEYFSETQRNKGNFPGRFSGRQFSNSRSEMNVSTLELGDSALYLCASSPGGGGRNTEAFFGQGTRLTVV.

This clone was counted many times. The read terminates 3 residues ahead of where the CDR3 ends, so the germline J gene completes it. The chain recombines TRBV5-6 with TRBJ2-1, with 9 positions matching TRBD2. The CDR3 runs to 15 residues. Germline V gene sequence: CDR1 SGHDT, CDR2 YYEEEE. V trimming: 0 bases; J trimming: 4 bases; junction bases outside the gene matches: 2. Incomplete CDR3 DNA: TGTGCCAGCAGCTTGGACCTAGCGGGGTACAATGAG. Translating gives CASSLDLAGYNE. The whole CDR3 is CASSLDLAGYNEQFF.

This clone was found many times. The read ends 3 residues shy of where the CDR3 ends; the end is completed using the germline J gene. The chain is built from TRBV5-1 and TRBJ2-7, with D tentatively TRBD1 (5 bases). Germline-derived CDR1 and CDR2 are SGHRS and YFSETQ. Trimming pared 3 bases from V and 3 bases from J, leaving 13 bases between. The CDR3 has 14 residues. The CDR3 reads CASSSTQGLYEQYF. The part of the CDR3 DNA that was read is TGCGCCAGCAGCTCTACTCAGGGTCTCTACGAG.

There are many counts of this clone. From the germline J gene comes the end of the CDR3, since the read stops 3 residues before it. The V call is TRBV6-2 or TRBV6-3, the J call TRBJ1-3; TRBD1 might be the D (5 bases). The germline V and J ends were trimmed by 2 bases and 0 bases, with 8 bases remaining between them. Germline CDR1 reads MNHEY; CDR2 reads SVGEGT. This CDR3 contains 15 residues. The sequenced CDR3 bases are TGTGCCAGCAGTTACAGGACACCCTCTGGAAACACC. Its translation is CASSYRTPSGNT. The whole CDR3 reads CASSYRTPSGNTIYF.

This clone occurred many times. The read halts 3 residues ahead of the CDR3 end, with the missing end drawn from the germline J gene. The chain links TRBV20-1 to TRBJ1-5, with D perhaps matching TRBD1 (6 bases). Germline lookup yields CDR1 DFQATT and CDR2 SNEGSKA (reference sequence). The CDR3 covers 17 residues. The germline V and J ends were trimmed by 1 base and 1 base, with 17 bases remaining between them. CDR3 sequence reads: CSARGRTGTGSNQPQHF. The sequenced part of the CDR3 DNA is TGCAGTGCTAGAGGCCGAACAGGGACGGGAAGCAATCAGCCC.

This clone showed up many times. The read finishes 3 residues shy of the CDR3 end, and the germline J gene is used to complete it. The chain joins TRBV19 to TRBJ1-3, with 8 bases that match TRBD1. The V gene's germline CDR1 is LNHDA and CDR2 SQIVND (reference sequence). The CDR3 totals 14 residues. J was trimmed by 3 bases and V by 10 bases; bases with no gene match: 8. The sequenced part of the CDR3 DNA is TGTGCCATAGCGGACAGGGTCGGTGGAAACACC. It specifies CAIADRVGGNT. From start to end, the CDR3 is CAIADRVGGNTIYF.